Listed below are T cell receptor beta chains from one sample, sequenced in a study of T-cell reconstitution after alpha-beta-depleted transplantation in children. TCRdb called the PCR reads again in MiXCR, with one record for every CDR3 protein. The sample lists 330,000 or so distinct CDR3 sequences, over 9% occurring once. The specimen comprised PBMCs, sampled before TCRalphabeta/CD19-depleted stem cell transplant. The receptors derive from a boy under two years old with acute myeloid leukemia, due to receive a stem cell transplant. Each CDR3 is given with its conserved first and last residue. A D gene is named only where the DNA matches it firmly. Size is omitted from some rows. Given values are once, few, many or a class for expanded clones.

>TRBV19|TRBD2|TRBJ2-5|-
CASSNHEYGGGVAETQYF
TGTGCCAGTAGTAACCACGAGTATGGGGGAGGGGTGGCTGAGACCCAGTACTTC
>TRBV5-1|-|TRBJ1-6|few
CASSLPIGPNNSPLHF
TGCGCCAGCAGCTTGCCAATTGGACCAAATAATTCACCCCTCCACTTT
>TRBV7-2|TRBD2|TRBJ2-1|many
CASSQRGGREQFF
TGTGCCAGCAGCCAGCGGGGGGGGAGGGAGCAGTTCTTC
>TRBV20-1|TRBD1|TRBJ2-5|many
CSASPGQGKTQYF
TGCAGTGCTAGCCCGGGACAGGGAAAGACCCAGTACTTC
>TRBV13|-|TRBJ2-6|many
CASSLSRAGANVLTF
TGTGCCAGCAGCTTATCAAGGGCCGGGGCCAACGTCCTGACTTTC
>TRBV4-1|-|TRBJ2-1|many
CASSQDHRGYNEQFF
TGCGCCAGCAGCCAAGATCACCGGGGTTACAATGAGCAGTTCTTC
>TRBV9|-|TRBJ1-2|-
CASSVGGIHGYTF
TGTGCCAGCAGCGTAGGGGGGATCCATGGCTACACCTTC
>TRBV7-8|-|TRBJ2-5|many
CASSLFLQETQYF
TGTGCCAGCAGCTTATTCCTCCAAGAGACCCAGTACTTC
>TRBV11-1|TRBD2|TRBJ2-3|many
CASSLLVHASGNTDTQYF
TGTGCCAGCAGCTTACTGGTCCATGCTAGCGGAAACACAGATACGCAGTATTTT
>TRBV19|-|TRBJ1-5|-
CASSIRDSNQPQHF
TGTGCCAGTAGTATCAGGGATAGCAATCAGCCCCAGCATTTT
>TRBV30|-|TRBJ1-2|few
CAWSPGEGGYTF
TGTGCCTGGAGTCCCGGGGAGGGGGGCTACACCTTC
>TRBV28|TRBD2|TRBJ2-3|many
CASSLRGKAGGPADTQYF
TGTGCCAGCAGTTTGCGGGGAAAAGCGGGAGGGCCCGCAGATACGCAGTATTTT
>TRBV5-1|-|TRBJ2-2|many
CASSFYEENTGELFF
TGCGCCAGCAGCTTCTACGAGGAAAACACCGGGGAGCTGTTTTTT
>TRBV5-1|-|TRBJ1-4|many
CASSARRNSNEKLFF
TGCGCCAGCAGCGCCCGACGGAATTCAAATGAAAAACTGTTTTTT
>TRBV29-1|TRBD1|TRBJ2-7|many
CSVLGEQGERTYEQYF
TGCAGCGTCCTGGGGGAGCAGGGGGAGAGAACCTACGAGCAGTACTTC
>TRBV3-1|-|TRBJ2-2|many
CASSQGFRASTGELFF
TGTGCCAGCAGCCAAGGATTCAGGGCGAGCACCGGGGAGCTGTTTTTT
>TRBV7-3|TRBD2|TRBJ2-1|few
CASSLRTSGTNEQFF
TGTGCCAGCAGCTTAAGAACTAGCGGGACCAATGAGCAGTTCTTC